This T cell receptor beta chain was observed in a study of blood T cells in healthy people across ages (dated by TCRdb to between 2015 and 2017). For the study in its entirety: In model experiments, template switching captured roughly one uniquely barcoded TCR beta cDNA molecule for every two T cells. Using deep sequencing normalized with unique cDNA molecular identifiers, the study measured how TCR beta repertoire diversity changes with age. The donors were split into four age groups: young (average approximately 16 years), middle-aged (around 40), aged (more than 60) and long-lived (more than 80). To avoid experimental bias, donors of different ages were spread randomly across the sequencing lanes. Two additional independent replicas of 1 million unique cDNA reads from the same blood draw were analyzed for two donors (one aged 18 to 30 and one aged 80 or older). Broad study findings and their caveats: Compared with the aged group, the long-lived group had more naive CD4+ T cells, fewer expanded clones and increased TCR diversity, a pattern suggesting age selection. A strong correlation was found between observed TCR beta diversity and the percentage of naive T cells measured by flow cytometry. Estimates of total diversity from one million sequenced T cells were regarded as lower bounds and underestimates. The CMV infection status of donors was not known, potentially confounding age-related changes in expanded clonotypes. As age increased, observed TCR beta diversity per million T cells dropped in a roughly linear way, and a significant reduction was already evident by age about 36. Because profiling used bulk unsorted PBMCs, naive and antigen-experienced compartments could not be compared conclusively.

The donors were about 40 Caucasian individuals from Russia, aged 6 to 90 years, who were systemically healthy. Approximately 11 milliliters of peripheral blood were drawn from each donor into EDTA-treated Vacutainer tubes. PBMCs were isolated by Ficoll-Paque density-gradient centrifugation, with at least 6.5 million obtained per sample. Total RNA was extracted from PBMCs with Trizol reagent, with at least 6 micrograms obtained per sample. For every donor, an aliquot of PBMCs went through flow cytometry to measure the percentages of naive CD45RAhigh/CD27high T cells. This clonotype was seen repeatedly, ten times or more. Its specific antigen is unknown. No clone much larger than this one lies a single base away; base qualities are absent. Libraries came from 5' RACE. Sequencer: Illumina HiSeq 2500. A second PCR of about 7 to 12 cycles was run with a J-beta primer mix and a sample-barcoded 5' primer. Each TCR beta cDNA molecule received a unique molecular identifier from a template-switch 5' adaptor carrying 12 random nucleotides. At least 2.5 million CDR3-containing paired-end reads were obtained from each sample. The Mint cDNA synthesis kit, primed by a TRBC-specific oligonucleotide, was used to synthesize first-strand cDNA from all RNA. Following uracil-DNA glycosylase treatment, all cDNA underwent a first 18-cycle PCR with the universal primers M1SS and BC2_uni_R. The authors processed their data as follows. Each sample was normalized by randomly selecting 1 million high-quality reads, each carrying a distinct molecular identifier. Reads sharing molecular identifiers were discarded rather than binned into consensus sequences. CDR3 identification, clonotype clustering and error correction used MiTCR with a Q25 quality threshold and the strictest error-elimination algorithm. A nonparametric unseen species model with Euler transformation was used to estimate lower-bound total TCR beta diversity. TCRdb reprocessing: public reads trimmed at Q25 with fastp, clones called with MiXCR, in-frame beta chains kept. Identical CDR3 protein sequences are pooled into one entry, listed with their most common genes and DNA. Here the V and J calls rest on TCRdb's processing, not on the authors' analysis. The sample yields some 1.5 million distinct CDR3 sequences; under 30% were counted once. 7.7% of the sample is in the top ten clones.

The CDR3 has 15 amino acids, counting the end cysteine and phenylalanine. The read is trimmed to its CDR3 DNA, 45 bases read in frame from base 1. CDR1 and CDR2 were assigned from the germline V gene as ENHRY and SYGVKD. V is cut by 0 bases and J by 7 bases, and the space between the germline ends is 14 bases. The V and J segments used are TRBV10-3 and TRBJ2-3, with an unclear D gene assignment. Sequencing was carried out using blood. The receptor comes from a woman in her thirties in good health. The CDR3: CAISESGKPSNTQYF. The DNA reads as follows: TGTGCCATCAGTGAGTCGGGAAAACCTTCGAATACGCAGTATTTT.